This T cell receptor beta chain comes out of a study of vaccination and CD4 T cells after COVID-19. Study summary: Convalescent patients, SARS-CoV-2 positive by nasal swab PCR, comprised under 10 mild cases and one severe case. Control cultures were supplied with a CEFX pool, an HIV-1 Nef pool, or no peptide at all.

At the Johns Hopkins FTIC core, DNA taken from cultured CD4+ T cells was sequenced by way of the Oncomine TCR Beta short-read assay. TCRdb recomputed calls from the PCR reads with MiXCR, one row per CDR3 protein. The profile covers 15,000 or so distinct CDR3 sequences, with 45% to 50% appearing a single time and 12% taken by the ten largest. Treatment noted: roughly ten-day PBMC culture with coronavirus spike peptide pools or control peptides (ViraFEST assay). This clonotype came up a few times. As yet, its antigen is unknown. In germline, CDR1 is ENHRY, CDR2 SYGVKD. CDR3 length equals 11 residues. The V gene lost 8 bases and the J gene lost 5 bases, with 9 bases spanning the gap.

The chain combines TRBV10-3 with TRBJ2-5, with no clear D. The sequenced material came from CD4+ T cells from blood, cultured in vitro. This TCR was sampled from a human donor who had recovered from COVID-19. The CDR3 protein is CAILSGETQYF. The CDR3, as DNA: TGTGCCATCCTATCCGGGGAGACCCAGTACTTC.